This T cell receptor beta chain stems from a study of TIL therapy for anti-PD-1-resistant metastatic lung cancer. The libraries were made with immunoSEQ v3. Clones were sequenced by immunoSEQ multiplex PCR, and TCRdb holds only the in-frame ones, with some missing. The sample includes roughly 58,000 clones, about 81% seen only once; the top ten take about 2.7%. Time point of the sample: pre-treatment sample, taken before nivolumab and TIL therapy. This receptor was identified in a person between 25 and 79 years old with non-small cell lung cancer. The specimen was blood, collected at baseline.

CDR3 region: CASSSPGPRLRAYEQYF. CDR3 DNA sequence: TGTGCCAGCAGTTCACCCGGGCCACGACTCCGGGCCTACGAGCAGTACTTC. J is TRBJ2-7 and V is TRBV28, with D uncertain. CDR1 and CDR2 (germline): MDHEN, SYDVKM. Deletions cut 4 bases from V and 2 bases from J, with 21 bases between. The CDR3 extends over 17 amino acids. Variable domain in full (rest from reference TRBV28 and TRBJ2-7): DVKVTQSSRYLVKRTGEKVFLECVQDMDHENMFWYRQDPGLGLRLIYFSYDVKMKEKGDIPEGYSVSREKKERFSLILESASTNQTSMYLCASSSPGPRLRAYEQYFGPGTRLTVT.